A selection of T cell receptor beta chains follows, all from one sample in a study of T cells after somatic rescue of genetic block. The table came from immunoSEQ multiplex PCR; TCRdb's copy has only in-frame clones and leaves some out. The repertoire holds tens of thousands of clones, 92% seen once, with about 3% in the top ten. Sequenced input: peripheral blood mononuclear cells (PBMCs). The receptors originated from a man in his forties. The CDR3 runs from the conserved cysteine through the conserved F or W. D genes are given only for firm matches. Clone size is not always given. Where it is, it says once, few, many or a class for expanded clones.

clone size	V gene	J gene	D gene	CDR3 length	CDR3 protein	CDR3 DNA
NA	TRBV9	TRBJ2-2	NA	16	CASSPTSPRNTGELFF	TGTGCCAGCAGCCCCACCTCGCCTAGGAACACCGGGGAGCTGTTTTTT
NA	TRBV5-8	TRBJ2-6	NA	15	CASSFYTSGANVLTF	TGTGCCAGCAGCTTTTACACGTCTGGGGCCAACGTCCTGACTTTC
NA	TRBV20-1	TRBJ2-7	NA	11	CSASPHASGIF	TGCAGTGCTAGCCCTCACGCTTCAGGGATCTTC
NA	TRBV7-6	TRBJ1-2	NA	12	CASRGWERGYTF	TGTGCCAGCAGGGGGTGGGAGAGGGGCTACACCTTC
NA	TRBV5-1	TRBJ2-7	TRBD2	15	CASSLVSGRGHEQYF	TGCGCCAGCAGCTTGGTCAGCGGGAGGGGTCACGAGCAGTACTTC
NA	TRBV1	TRBJ2-1	NA	14	CTSSHSGGYNEQFF	TGCACCAGCAGCCACAGCGGGGGTTACAATGAGCAGTTCTTC
NA	TRBV4-3	TRBJ2-2	NA	15	CASSQGYAGTGELFF	TGCGCCAGCAGCCAAGGATATGCGGGCACCGGGGAGCTGTTTTTT
NA	TRBV11-2	TRBJ2-5	TRBD1	15	CASSLDGTAQETQYF	TGTGCCAGCAGCTTAGACGGGACAGCTCAAGAGACCCAGTACTTC
NA	TRBV28	TRBJ1-4	TRBD1	18	CASSPTTGAGVIREKLFF	TGTGCCAGCAGTCCGACTACAGGGGCGGGGGTAATTAGGGAAAAACTGTTTTTT
NA	TRBV4-1	TRBJ2-2	NA	14	CASSQTTGAGELFF	TGCGCCAGCAGCCAAACGACGGGAGCCGGGGAGCTGTTTTTT
NA	TRBV7-8	TRBJ1-3	NA	14	CASSLAGSGNTIYF	TGTGCCAGCAGCTTAGCAGGCTCTGGAAACACCATATATTTT
NA	TRBV13	TRBJ2-7	NA	15	CASSLGSSHGYEQYF	TGTGCCAGCAGCTTAGGTTCTAGCCACGGCTACGAGCAGTACTTC
few	TRBV7-2	TRBJ2-5	TRBD2	14	CASSRSGASETQYF	TGTGCCAGCAGTCGTAGCGGGGCGTCCGAGACCCAGTACTTC
NA	TRBV6-1	TRBJ1-1	NA	13	CASSITRNTEAFF	TGTGCCAGCAGTATCACCCGGAACACTGAAGCTTTCTTT
NA	TRBV5-1	TRBJ2-3	NA	14	CASSLAPGTDTQYF	TGCGCCAGCAGCTTGGCCCCAGGCACAGATACGCAGTATTTT
NA	TRBV18	TRBJ2-1	TRBD1	13	CASSPGTGVEQFF	TGTGCCAGCTCACCAGGGACAGGGGTTGAGCAGTTCTTC
NA	TRBV7-2	TRBJ1-5	NA	15	CASSLGGGTHQPQHF	TGTGCCAGCAGCTTAGGCGGAGGGACCCATCAGCCCCAGCATTTT
NA	TRBV28	TRBJ2-1	TRBD2	15	CASSLPHSTSTEQFF	TGTGCCAGCAGTTTACCCCACTCGACTAGCACTGAGCAGTTCTTC
NA	TRBV18	TRBJ1-2	NA	15	CASSPRAGSNYGYTF	TGTGCCAGCTCACCACGAGCAGGGTCTAACTATGGCTACACCTTC
NA	TRBV6-6	TRBJ1-2	NA	11	CASSYSSGYTF	TGTGCCAGCAGTTACTCGAGTGGCTACACCTTC
NA	TRBV7-6	TRBJ2-5	NA	13	CASSLASQETQYF	TGTGCCAGCAGCTTAGCATCCCAAGAGACCCAGTACTTC
NA	TRBV6-1	TRBJ2-5	TRBD1	13	CASSEQGEETQYF	TGTGCCAGCAGTGAACAGGGGGAAGAGACCCAGTACTTC
NA	TRBV19	TRBJ1-5	NA	16	CASSIDPGAGGQPQHF	TGTGCCAGTAGTATAGATCCAGGGGCCGGGGGACAGCCCCAGCATTTT
NA	TRBV30	TRBJ2-5	NA	12	CAWSVVKETQYF	TGTGCCTGGAGTGTAGTAAAGGAGACCCAGTACTTC
NA	TRBV11-1	TRBJ2-1	NA	13	CASSLHVDNEQFF	TGTGCCAGCAGCTTACACGTCGACAATGAGCAGTTCTTC
NA	TRBV4-1	TRBJ1-5	NA	13	CASSQQGNQPQHF	TGCGCCAGCAGCCAACAGGGCAATCAGCCCCAGCATTTT
once	TRBV18	TRBJ2-3	NA	16	CASSPPRLQSTDTQYF	TGTGCCAGCTCACCACCAAGGCTCCAGAGCACAGATACGCAGTATTTT
NA	TRBV6-5	TRBJ1-5	TRBD1	14	CASSQQGRVQPQHF	TGTGCCAGCAGTCAACAGGGGCGCGTCCAGCCCCAGCATTTT
NA	TRBV19	TRBJ1-5	NA	14	CASSIRGSNQPQHF	TGTGCCAGTAGTATCAGGGGTTCCAATCAGCCCCAGCATTTT
NA	TRBV7-9	TRBJ1-2	NA	14	CASSLGPGFYGYTF	TGTGCCAGCAGCTTAGGCCCCGGATTCTATGGCTACACCTTC
once	TRBV2	TRBJ2-3	NA	14	CATALARAADTQYF	TGTGCCACCGCCTTAGCGCGGGCGGCAGATACGCAATATTTT